This T cell receptor beta chain stems from a study of cytomegalovirus exposure and HLA in healthy donors. With regard to this clone: Its antigen remains unidentified.

Use of 60 Vbeta and 13 Jbeta primers characterized the PCR. Original processing methods: Unique TCR beta chains totaled roughly 79 million in a later count, with around 10 million of them shared. Data came from immunoSEQ multiplex PCR; TCRdb stores just in-frame clones and leaves some out. The V and J calls and the clone size are those of that table, but D and trimming were determined from the DNA. The sample includes more than 100,000 clones. CDR3 length equals 17 residues. Per the germline V gene, CDR1 is LNHDA and CDR2 is SQIVND (reference sequence). The V and J ends lost 5 bases and 1 base, in that order; junction bases with no gene match: 10. Study-wide results and limits: A list of around 150 TCR beta chains associated with cytomegalovirus was given. Later on, a genetic analysis was performed. It linked a missense variant in DCLRE1C with V- and J-gene trimming of TCR beta.

The J gene is TRBJ1-5, the V gene TRBV19; 8 positions match TRBD1. The sequencing sample was made of PBMCs. This TCR derives from a woman aged 40-49 years in good health and CMV-seronegative. The CDR3 nucleotides read TGTGCCAGTAGTTATGGACAGGGTAGGATGAGCAATCAGCCCCAGCATTTT. Translating gives CASSYGQGRMSNQPQHF.